The 6 T cell receptor beta chains listed next were all sequenced from one sample in a study of T-cell reconstitution after alpha-beta-depleted transplantation in children. The TCRbeta library incorporated unique molecular identifiers. TCRdb re-called the PCR reads through MiXCR, storing one row per CDR3 protein. This sample has around 600,000 distinct CDR3 sequences, with under 30% found just once. The material was PBMCs, mostly from graft donor cells, obtained 360 days after TCRalphabeta/CD19-depleted stem cell transplant. These receptor sequences come from a boy in the first two years of life who had a stem cell transplant for acute myeloid leukemia, so the T cells may come from the graft donor.

A few counts support this clonotype. The chain uses TRBV6-1 and TRBJ1-2; 9 bases match TRBD1. After removal of 5 bases from V and 0 bases from J, the junction contained 4 bases not matched to a gene. Germline V gives CDR1 MNHNS, CDR2 SASEGT. The CDR3 has 15 residues. The CDR3: CASSPQGAANYGYTF. In DNA, the CDR3 is TGTGCCAGCAGTCCACAGGGGGCTGCTAACTATGGCTACACCTTC.

The chain combines TRBV12-3 or TRBV12-4 with TRBJ2-3; D uncertain. The CDR3 spans 12 residues. The V and J ends lost 6 bases and 5 bases respectively, with 9 bases between them. The CDR3 is CASSDRGDTQYF. In nucleotides, the CDR3 is TGTGCCAGCAGCGATAGAGGAGATACGCAGTATTTT.

As to this clonotype: A much larger clone lies a single base off, so this may be a read error. This CDR3 is CSPVGDRGRSYGYTF. The CDR3 DNA reads as TGCAGTCCAGTCGGCGACAGGGGGCGTAGCTATGGCTACACCTTC. J is TRBJ1-2 and V is TRBV20-1, with 10 bases matching TRBD1. The CDR3 length is 15 residues. Losses at the gene ends were 8 bases for V and 4 bases for J; bases not matched to a gene: 13. CDR1 is DFQATT, CDR2 SNEGSKA, per germline (reference sequence).

This rearrangement joins TRBV5-6 to TRBJ2-3; D not certain. Germline V CDR1 and CDR2: SGHDT, YYEEEE. The CDR3 runs to 14 residues. V dropped 2 bases and J dropped 5 bases, with 12 bases sitting between them. The CDR3 region is CASSFVLAIDTQYF. CDR3 coding DNA: TGTGCCAGCAGCTTTGTCCTCGCAATAGATACGCAGTATTTT.

This clonotype was observed at least ten times. The chain links TRBV20-1 to TRBJ2-7; 7 nucleotides align to TRBD2. CDR3 length: 13 residues. Germline CDR1 is DFQATT and CDR2 is SNEGSKA (reference sequence). Losses at the gene ends were 3 bases for V and 9 bases for J; bases not matched to a gene: 11. CDR3 nucleotide sequence: TGCAGTGCTAGTGATGGAACACGGGAGGCGCAGTACGTC. It translates to CSASDGTREAQYV.

V and J are TRBV12-5 and TRBJ1-5; D gene unclear. The CDR3 loop spans 14 amino acids. Looked up from germline, CDR1 is LGHNT and CDR2 is FRNRAP. The germline V and J ends were trimmed by 1 base and 6 bases, with 10 bases remaining between them. The DNA of the CDR3 is TGTGCTAGTGGTTTGGGGGTAGTGAGTCAGCCCCAGCATTTT. It translates to CASGLGVVSQPQHF.